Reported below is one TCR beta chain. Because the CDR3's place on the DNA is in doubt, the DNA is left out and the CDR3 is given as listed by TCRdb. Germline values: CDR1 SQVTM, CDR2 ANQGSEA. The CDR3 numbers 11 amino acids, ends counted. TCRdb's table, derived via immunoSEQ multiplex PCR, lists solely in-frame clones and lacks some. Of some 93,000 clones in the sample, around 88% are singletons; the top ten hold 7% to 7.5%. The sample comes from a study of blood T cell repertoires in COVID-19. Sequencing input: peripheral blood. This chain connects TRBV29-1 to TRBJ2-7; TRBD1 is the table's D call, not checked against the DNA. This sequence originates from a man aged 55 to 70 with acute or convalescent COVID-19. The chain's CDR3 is CSVATGSQRYF.